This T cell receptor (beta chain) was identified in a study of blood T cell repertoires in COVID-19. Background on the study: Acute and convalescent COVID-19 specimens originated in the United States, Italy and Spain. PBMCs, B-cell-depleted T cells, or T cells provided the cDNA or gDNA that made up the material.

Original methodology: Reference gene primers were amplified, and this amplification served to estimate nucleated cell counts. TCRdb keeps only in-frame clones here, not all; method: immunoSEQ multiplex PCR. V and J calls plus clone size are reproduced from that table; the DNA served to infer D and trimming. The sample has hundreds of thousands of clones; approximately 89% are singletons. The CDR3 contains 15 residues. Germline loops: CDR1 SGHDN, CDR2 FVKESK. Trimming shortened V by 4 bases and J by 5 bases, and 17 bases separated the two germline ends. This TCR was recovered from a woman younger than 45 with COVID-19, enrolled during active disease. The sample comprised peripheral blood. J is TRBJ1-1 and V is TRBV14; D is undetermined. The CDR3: CASSRVGAGITEAFF. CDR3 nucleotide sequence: TGTGCCAGCAGCCGGGTTGGCGCGGGGATAACTGAAGCTTTCTTT. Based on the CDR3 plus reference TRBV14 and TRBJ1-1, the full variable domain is EAGVTQFPSHSVIEKGQTVTLRCDPISGHDNLYWYRRVMGKEIKFLLHFVKESKQDESGMPNNRFLAERTGGTYSTLKVQPAELEDSGVYFCASSRVGAGITEAFFGQGTRLTVV.